This T cell receptor (beta chain) derives from a study of T cells after yellow fever vaccination. V trimming: 3 bases; J trimming: 6 bases; junction bases outside the gene matches: 5. Germline CDR1 reads MNHEY; CDR2 reads SVGAGI. This CDR3 has 14 amino acids. This clonotype was seen many times. Its specificity is not known. TCRdb independently ran MiXCR on the 5' RACE reads; one entry per CDR3 protein. The sample carries hundreds of thousands of distinct CDR3 sequences, around 20% recorded once. Whole-study findings and limits: Booster samples showed a return of most primary-vaccination clones (roughly 96% CD4, 88% CD8).

This chain links TRBV6-5 with TRBJ2-7; 10 bases line up with TRBD1. The specimen comprised PBMCs, sampled before the yellow fever booster vaccination. This TCR came from a man aged 18 to 29 who received the YFV17D yellow fever vaccine. CDR3 protein: CASSYGTGALEQYF. The CDR3 region has the DNA TGTGCCAGCAGTTATGGGACAGGGGCCCTCGAGCAGTACTTC.